This record concerns one TCR beta chain sequence. What it recognizes is unknown. These data originate in a study of T cell responses to AZD1222 COVID-19 vaccine. The study's findings and limits: White British people made up most donors, females outnumbered males, and clonal diversity was possibly underestimated. Among AZD1222 vaccinees, only six were seropositive at baseline.

CDR3 length equals 13 residues. Between the trimmed V and J ends, which lost 5 bases and 8 bases, there was a span of 12 bases. Germline V gene data show CDR1 as SGHVS and CDR2 as FNYEAQ. Clones were sequenced by immunoSEQ multiplex PCR, and TCRdb holds only the in-frame ones, with some missing. The sample comprises roughly 97,000 clones, 86% of which are singletons, and less than 4% rests with the top ten. The sequenced sample was peripheral blood, obtained 28 days after the second dose of the MenACWY control vaccine. The TCR sequence derives from an adult who received the MenACWY meningococcal vaccine as a control. The genes are TRBV7-6 and TRBJ1-4; D uncertain. In DNA form, the CDR3 reads TGTGCCAGCAGCGGGGAGAAGGGAGAAAAACTGTTTTTT. Translating it yields CASSGEKGEKLFF.